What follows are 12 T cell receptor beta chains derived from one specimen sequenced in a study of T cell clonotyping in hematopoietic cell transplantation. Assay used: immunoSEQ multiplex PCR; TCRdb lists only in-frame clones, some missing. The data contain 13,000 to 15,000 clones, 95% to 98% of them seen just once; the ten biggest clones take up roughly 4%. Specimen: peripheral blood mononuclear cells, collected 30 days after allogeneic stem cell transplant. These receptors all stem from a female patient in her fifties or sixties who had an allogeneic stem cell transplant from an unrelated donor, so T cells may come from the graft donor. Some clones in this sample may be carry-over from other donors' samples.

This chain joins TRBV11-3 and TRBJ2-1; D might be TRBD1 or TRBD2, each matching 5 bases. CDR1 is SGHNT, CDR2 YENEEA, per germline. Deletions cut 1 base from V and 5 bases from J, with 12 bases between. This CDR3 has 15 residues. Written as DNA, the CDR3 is TGTGCCAGCAGCTTAGGGGGGAGCCGAAACAATGAGCAGTTCTTC. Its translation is CASSLGGSRNNEQFF.

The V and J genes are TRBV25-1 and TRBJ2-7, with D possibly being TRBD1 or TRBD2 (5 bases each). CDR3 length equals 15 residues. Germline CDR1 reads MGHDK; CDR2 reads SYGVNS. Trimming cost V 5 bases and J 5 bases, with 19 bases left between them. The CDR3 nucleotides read TGTGCCAGCAGTCCTTCGGGGCCGTTACGGGACGAGCAGTACTTC. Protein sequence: CASSPSGPLRDEQYF.

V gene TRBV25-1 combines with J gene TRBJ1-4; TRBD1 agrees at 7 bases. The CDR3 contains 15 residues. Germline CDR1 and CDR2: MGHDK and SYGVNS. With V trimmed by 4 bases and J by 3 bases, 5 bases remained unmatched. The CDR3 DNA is TGTGCCAGCAGTGCCTCGGGACAGCCTAATGAAAAACTGTTTTTT. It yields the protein CASSASGQPNEKLFF. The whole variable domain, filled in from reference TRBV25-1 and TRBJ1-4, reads EADIYQTPRYLVIGTGKKITLECSQTMGHDKMYWYQQDPGMELHLIHYSYGVNSTEKGDLSSESTVSRIRTEHFPLTLESARPSHTSQYLCASSASGQPNEKLFFGSGTQLSVL.

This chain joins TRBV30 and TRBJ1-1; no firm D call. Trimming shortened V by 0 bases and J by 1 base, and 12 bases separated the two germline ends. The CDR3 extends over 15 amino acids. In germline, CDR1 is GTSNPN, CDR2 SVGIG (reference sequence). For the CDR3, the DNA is TGTGCCTGGAGTGTAACCGCGACGGGGAACACTGAAGCTTTCTTT. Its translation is CAWSVTATGNTEAFF.

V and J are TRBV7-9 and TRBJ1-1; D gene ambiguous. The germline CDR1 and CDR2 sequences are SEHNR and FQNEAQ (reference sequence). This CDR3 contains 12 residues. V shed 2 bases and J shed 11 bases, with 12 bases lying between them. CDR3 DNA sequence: TGTGCCAGCAGCTTATTTAGGGAGGGTGCTTTCTTT. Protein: CASSLFREGAFF.

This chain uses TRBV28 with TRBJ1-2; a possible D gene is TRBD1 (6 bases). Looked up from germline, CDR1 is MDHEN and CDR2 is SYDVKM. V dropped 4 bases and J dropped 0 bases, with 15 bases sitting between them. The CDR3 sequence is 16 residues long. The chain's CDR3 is CASSSRGGAANYGYTF. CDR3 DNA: TGTGCCAGCAGTTCGCGAGGGGGGGCAGCTAACTATGGCTACACCTTC.

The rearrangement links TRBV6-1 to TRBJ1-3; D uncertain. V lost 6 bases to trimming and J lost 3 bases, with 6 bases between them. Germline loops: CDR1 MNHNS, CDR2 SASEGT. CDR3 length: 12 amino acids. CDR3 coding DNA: TGTGCCAGCAGAGCCGATGGAAACACCATATATTTT. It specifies CASRADGNTIYF.

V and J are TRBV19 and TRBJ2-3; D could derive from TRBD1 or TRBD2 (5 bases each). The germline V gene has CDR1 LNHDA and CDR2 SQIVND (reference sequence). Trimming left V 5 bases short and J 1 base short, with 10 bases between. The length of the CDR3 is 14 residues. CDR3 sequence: CASSVGTGTDTQYF. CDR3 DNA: TGTGCCAGTAGTGTGGGGACGGGCACAGATACGCAGTATTTT.

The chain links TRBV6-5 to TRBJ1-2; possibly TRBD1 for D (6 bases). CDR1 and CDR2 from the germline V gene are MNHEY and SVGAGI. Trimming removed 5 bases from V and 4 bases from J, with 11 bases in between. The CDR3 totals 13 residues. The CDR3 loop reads CASSRTGFYGYTF. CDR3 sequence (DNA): TGTGCCAGCAGTCGTACAGGGTTCTATGGCTACACCTTC.

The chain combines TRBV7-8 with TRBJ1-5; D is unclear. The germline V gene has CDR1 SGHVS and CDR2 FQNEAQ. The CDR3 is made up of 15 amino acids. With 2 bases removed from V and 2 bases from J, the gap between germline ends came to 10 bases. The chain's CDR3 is CASSLNWFGNQPQHF. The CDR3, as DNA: TGTGCCAGCAGCTTAAATTGGTTTGGCAATCAGCCCCAGCATTTT.

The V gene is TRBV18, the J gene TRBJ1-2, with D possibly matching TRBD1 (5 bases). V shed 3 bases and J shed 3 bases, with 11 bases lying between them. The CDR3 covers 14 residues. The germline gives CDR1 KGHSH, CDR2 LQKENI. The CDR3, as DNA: TGTGCCAGCTCACCCCGGGACGGACACTATGGCTACACCTTC. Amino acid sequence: CASSPRDGHYGYTF.

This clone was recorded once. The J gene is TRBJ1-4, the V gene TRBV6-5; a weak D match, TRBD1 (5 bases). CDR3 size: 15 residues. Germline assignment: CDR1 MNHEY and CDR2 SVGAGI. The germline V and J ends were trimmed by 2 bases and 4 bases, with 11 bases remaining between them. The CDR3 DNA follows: TGTGCCAGCAGTTACGAGGGACTGAGTAATGAAAAACTGTTTTTT. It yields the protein CASSYEGLSNEKLFF.